Shown below are 3 T cell receptor beta chains from a single sample sequenced in a study. TCRdb ran MiXCR on the RT-PCR reads and lists one entry per CDR3 protein. The data show hundreds of thousands of distinct CDR3 sequences, over 12% seen once. Sequences were obtained from memory CD4+ T cells from blood. The receptor set was obtained from a female donor in good health, serving as a healthy control.

This clonotype has a count of ten or more. The rearrangement uses TRBV10-3 and TRBJ2-3, with 15 bases fitting TRBD2. Unmatched junction bases numbered 6, after V lost 4 bases and J lost 4 bases. CDR3 length equals 17 residues. Germline values: CDR1 ENHRY, CDR2 SYGVKD. CDR3 DNA: TGTGCCATCAGTGCGACGGGACTAGCGGGAGGCGCAGATACGCAGTATTTT. Translating it yields CAISATGLAGGADTQYF.

The sample holds a few counts of this clonotype. The V call is TRBV5-5, the J call TRBJ2-2; D gene ambiguous. The CDR3 is 14 amino acids. V lost 4 bases to trimming and J lost 4 bases, with 11 bases between them. The germline V gene has CDR1 SGHKS and CDR2 YYEKEE (reference sequence). The CDR3 nucleotides are TGTGCCAGCAGCGCCCTGGTAGGCACCGGGGAGCTGTTTTTT. Encoded protein: CASSALVGTGELFF.

This clonotype was counted only a few times. The V call is TRBV9, the J call TRBJ1-1; D gene uncertain. With 0 bases removed from V and 4 bases from J, the gap between germline ends came to 7 bases. The germline V gene has CDR1 SGDLS and CDR2 YYNGEE. CDR3 length: 13 residues. The CDR3 sequence: CASSVDPGTEAFF. The CDR3 bases are TGTGCCAGCAGCGTAGATCCAGGCACTGAAGCTTTCTTT.